This entry describes one TCR beta chain. This sample was included in a study of blood T cells in healthy people across ages. A J-beta primer mix and a sample-barcoded 5' primer were used in a second PCR of roughly 6 to 11 cycles. TCRdb re-analysed the 5' RACE reads in MiXCR, keeping a single row per CDR3 protein. The top ten hold 7.9% of the sample, which has some 1.4 million distinct CDR3 sequences, 42% seen once. This CDR3 is built from 15 residues. Germline CDR1 reads MNHNS; CDR2 reads SASEGT. The V segment lost 5 bases and the J segment 6 bases; nucleotides outside the gene matches: 9. This clonotype was obtained from a young woman in good health. What was sequenced was blood. The V and J genes are TRBV6-1 and TRBJ1-2; TRBD1 aligns across 10 bases. For the CDR3, the DNA is TGTGCCAGCAGTATAAAGACAGGGGGCTCGGATGGCTACACCTTC. Its translation: CASSIKTGGSDGYTF.